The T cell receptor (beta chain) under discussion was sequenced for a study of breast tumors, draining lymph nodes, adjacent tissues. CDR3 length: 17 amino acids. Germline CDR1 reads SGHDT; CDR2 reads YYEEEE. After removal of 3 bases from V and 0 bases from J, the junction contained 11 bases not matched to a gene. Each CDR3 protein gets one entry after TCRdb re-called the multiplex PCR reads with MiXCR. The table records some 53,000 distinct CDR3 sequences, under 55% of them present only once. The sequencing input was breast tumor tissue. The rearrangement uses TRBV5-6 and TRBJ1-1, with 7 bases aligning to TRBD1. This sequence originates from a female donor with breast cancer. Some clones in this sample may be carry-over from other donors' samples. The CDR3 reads CASSSLPMDRMNTEAFF. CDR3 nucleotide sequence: TGTGCCAGCAGCTCCCTGCCGATGGACAGGATGAACACTGAAGCTTTCTTT.